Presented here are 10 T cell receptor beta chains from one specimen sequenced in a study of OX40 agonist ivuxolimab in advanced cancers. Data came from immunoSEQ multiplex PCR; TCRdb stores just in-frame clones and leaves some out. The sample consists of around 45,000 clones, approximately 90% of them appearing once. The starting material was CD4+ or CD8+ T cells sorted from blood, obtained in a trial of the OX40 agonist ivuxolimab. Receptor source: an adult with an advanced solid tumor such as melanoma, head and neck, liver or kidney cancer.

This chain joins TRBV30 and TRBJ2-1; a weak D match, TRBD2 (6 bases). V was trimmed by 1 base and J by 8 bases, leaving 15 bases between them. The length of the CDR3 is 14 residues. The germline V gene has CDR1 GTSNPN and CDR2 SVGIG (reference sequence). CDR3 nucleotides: TGTGCCTGGAGTGGACTAGGAGCGGCCGATGAGCAGTTCTTC. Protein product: CAWSGLGAADEQFF.

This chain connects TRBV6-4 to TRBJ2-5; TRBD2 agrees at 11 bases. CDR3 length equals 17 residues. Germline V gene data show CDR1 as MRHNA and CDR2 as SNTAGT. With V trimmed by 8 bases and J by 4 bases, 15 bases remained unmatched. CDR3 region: CASPTGASGRSSETQYF. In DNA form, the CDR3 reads TGTGCCAGCCCCACGGGAGCTAGCGGGAGGTCCTCAGAGACCCAGTACTTC.

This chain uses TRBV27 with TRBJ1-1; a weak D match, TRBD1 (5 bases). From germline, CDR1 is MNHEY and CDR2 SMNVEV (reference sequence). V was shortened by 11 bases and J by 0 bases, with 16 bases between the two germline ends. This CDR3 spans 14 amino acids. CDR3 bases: TGTGCCGCGGGGGTCCCTACATTGAACACTGAAGCTTTCTTT. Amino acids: CAAGVPTLNTEAFF.

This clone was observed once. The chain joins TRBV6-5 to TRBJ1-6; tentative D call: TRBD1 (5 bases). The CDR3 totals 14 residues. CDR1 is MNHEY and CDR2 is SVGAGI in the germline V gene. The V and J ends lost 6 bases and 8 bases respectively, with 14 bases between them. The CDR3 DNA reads TGTGCCAGCAGGTCCGGGACTATCTATTCACCCCTCCACTTT. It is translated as CASRSGTIYSPLHF.

CDR3 sequence reads: CASSFGGSRAVAAHLNTEAFF. CDR3 DNA: TGTGCCAGCAGTTTTGGGGGAAGTAGGGCAGTCGCAGCCCATTTGAACACTGAAGCTTTCTTT. J is TRBJ1-1 and V is TRBV28, with a weak D call TRBD1 (5 bases). The germline CDR1 and CDR2 sequences are MDHEN and SYDVKM. V lost 3 bases and J 0 bases, leaving 29 bases between the germline ends. CDR3 size: 21 residues.

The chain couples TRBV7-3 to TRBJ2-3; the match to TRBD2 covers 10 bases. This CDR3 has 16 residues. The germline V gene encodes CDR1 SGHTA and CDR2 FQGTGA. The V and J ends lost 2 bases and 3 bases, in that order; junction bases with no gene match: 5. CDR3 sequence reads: CASSLVSGRATDTQYF. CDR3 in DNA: TGTGCCAGCAGCTTAGTGAGCGGGAGGGCGACAGATACGCAGTATTTT.

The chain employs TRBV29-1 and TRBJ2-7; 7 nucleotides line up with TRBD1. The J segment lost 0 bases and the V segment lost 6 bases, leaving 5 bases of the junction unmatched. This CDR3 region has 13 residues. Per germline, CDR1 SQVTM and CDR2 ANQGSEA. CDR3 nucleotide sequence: TGCAGCGTGAGGGACAGATACTCCTACGAGCAGTACTTC. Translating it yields CSVRDRYSYEQYF.

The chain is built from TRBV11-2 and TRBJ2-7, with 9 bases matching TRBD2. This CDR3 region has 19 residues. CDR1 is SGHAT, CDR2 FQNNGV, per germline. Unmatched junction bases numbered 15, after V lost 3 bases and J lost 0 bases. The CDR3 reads CASSLGWREGLQSSYEQYF. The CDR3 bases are TGTGCCAGCAGCTTGGGTTGGCGGGAGGGCCTTCAAAGCTCCTACGAGCAGTACTTC.

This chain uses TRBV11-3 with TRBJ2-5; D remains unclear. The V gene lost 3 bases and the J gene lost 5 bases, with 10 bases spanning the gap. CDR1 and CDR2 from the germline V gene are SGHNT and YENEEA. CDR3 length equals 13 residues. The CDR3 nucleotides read TGTGCCAGCAGCTTTGGGTTTTCGGAGACCCAGTACTTC. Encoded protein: CASSFGFSETQYF. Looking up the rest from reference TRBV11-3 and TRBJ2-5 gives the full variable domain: EAGVVQSPRYKIIEKKQPVAFWCNPISGHNTLYWYLQNLGQGPELLIRYENEEAVDDSQLPKDRFSAERLKGVDSTLKIQPAELGDSAVYLCASSFGFSETQYFGPGTRLLVL.

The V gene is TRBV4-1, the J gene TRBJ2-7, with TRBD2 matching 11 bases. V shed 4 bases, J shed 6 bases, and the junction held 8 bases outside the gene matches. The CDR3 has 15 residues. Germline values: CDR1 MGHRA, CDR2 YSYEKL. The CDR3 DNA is TGCGCCAGCAGCCGAACTAGCGGGAGCTCCAGCGAGCAGTACTTC. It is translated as CASSRTSGSSSEQYF.